This TCR beta chain was found in a study of blood T cell repertoires in COVID-19. As for the study in general: PBMCs, B-cell-depleted T cells, or T cells provided the cDNA or gDNA that made up the material.

In the original processing: Estimation of nucleated cell counts relied on the amplification of reference gene primers. Sequenced by immunoSEQ multiplex PCR; TCRdb stores in-frame clones only, minus some. V, J and clone size are those of that table, while D and trimming were read from the DNA. The sample contains 81,000 or so clones, 70% to 90% of which appear only once. Enrolled during active infection, Seattle patients were then followed longitudinally. This sequence was found in a man aged 50-60 years with COVID-19, enrolled during active disease. The specimen sequenced was peripheral blood.

The CDR3 DNA is TGTGCCAGCAGCGTAGTAGGGGTGGGCACTGAAGCTTTCTTT. Translated: CASSVVGVGTEAFF. The V gene is TRBV9, the J gene TRBJ1-1, with D possibly TRBD1 on 5 matching bases. Trimming left V 0 bases short and J 4 bases short, with 10 bases between. The CDR3 loop spans 14 amino acids. Per the germline V gene, CDR1 is SGDLS and CDR2 is YYNGEE.